This is a list of T cell receptor beta chains from one sample in a study of cytomegalovirus exposure and HLA in healthy donors. TCRdb's copy holds only in-frame clones and misses some; the assay was immunoSEQ multiplex PCR. The top ten hold around 3% of the sample, which has a few hundred thousand clones, around nine tenths seen once. The sequenced material came from PBMCs. The receptors here all came from a woman between 18 and 30 years old in good health and CMV-seronegative. Both conserved end residues are part of each CDR3. The D gene is left open where the match is weak. Clone size is not always given. Where it is, it says once, few, many or a class for expanded clones.

J	size	V	D	CDR3	DNA
TRBJ2-1	NA	TRBV5-4	TRBD2	CASSPDGLGLAGGAEQFF	TGTGCCAGCAGCCCGGATGGGCTAGGACTAGCGGGAGGGGCTGAGCAGTTCTTC
TRBJ2-6	NA	TRBV5-6	NA	CASSWGTGSSGANVLTF	TGTGCCAGCAGCTGGGGAACAGGGAGCTCTGGGGCCAACGTCCTGACTTTC
TRBJ1-1	few	TRBV23-1	NA	CASSPLSRWEAFF	TGCGCCAGCAGTCCCTTATCCCGGTGGGAAGCTTTCTTT
TRBJ2-1	NA	TRBV7-9	NA	CASSLGREQFF	TGTGCCAGCAGCTTAGGTCGTGAGCAGTTCTTC
TRBJ2-1	NA	TRBV28	TRBD2	CASSSGEGGGNEQFF	TGTGCCAGCAGTTCCGGGGAGGGCGGGGGCAATGAGCAGTTCTTC
TRBJ2-6	NA	TRBV2	NA	CASTTDPGTPGANVLTF	TGTGCCAGCACTACAGACCCCGGCACTCCTGGGGCCAACGTCCTGACTTTC
TRBJ2-1	once	TRBV4-2	NA	CASSQNNAVSSYNEQFF	TGTGCCAGCAGCCAAAATAATGCGGTGAGCTCCTACAATGAGCAGTTCTTC
TRBJ2-1	NA	TRBV9	TRBD2	CASSTSGTSALWEQFF	TGTGCCAGCAGCACCTCCGGGACTAGCGCTCTATGGGAGCAGTTCTTC
TRBJ1-2	once	TRBV27	TRBD1	CASSLAQGAGGYTF	TGTGCCAGCAGTTTGGCCCAGGGGGCTGGAGGCTACACCTTC
TRBJ2-3	NA	TRBV6-1	TRBD2	CASMGGGDHTDTQYF	TGTGCCAGCATGGGGGGGGGAGACCACACAGATACGCAGTATTTT
TRBJ2-1	NA	TRBV10-3	NA	CAIRAGHNEQFF	TGTGCCATCAGAGCAGGGCACAATGAGCAGTTCTTC
TRBJ2-7	NA	TRBV29-1	NA	CSVAGGGQLKGFEQYF	TGCAGCGTTGCTGGGGGCGGGCAGCTGAAGGGGTTCGAGCAGTACTTC
TRBJ2-3	NA	TRBV6-1	NA	CASRERESTDTQYF	TGTGCCAGCAGGGAGCGAGAGAGCACAGATACGCAGTATTTT
TRBJ1-3	NA	TRBV6-1	TRBD1	CASRPTGAGNTIYF	TGTGCCAGCAGACCGACAGGGGCTGGAAACACCATATATTTT
TRBJ2-1	few	TRBV4-2	TRBD2	CASSQAPAGLVNEQFF	TGTGCCAGCAGCCAAGCACCAGCGGGATTGGTAAATGAGCAGTTCTTC
TRBJ2-3	NA	TRBV2	NA	CASSDYREQADTQYF	TGTGCCAGCAGTGATTACCGGGAGCAGGCAGATACGCAGTATTTT
TRBJ2-1	NA	TRBV4-2	TRBD2	CASSPLAGVPYNEQFF	TGTGCCAGCAGCCCATTAGCGGGAGTCCCCTACAATGAGCAGTTCTTC
TRBJ2-5	NA	TRBV28	NA	CATGRSDRRWETQYF	TGTGCCACGGGAAGGAGCGATAGGAGGTGGGAGACCCAGTACTTC
TRBJ2-7	NA	TRBV28	NA	CASSRSLREQYF	TGTGCCAGCAGCCGTTCACTTCGGGAGCAGTACTTC
TRBJ1-5	NA	TRBV6-6	NA	CASSYSDSKMNQPQHF	TGTGCCAGCAGTTACTCGGACAGTAAAATGAATCAGCCCCAGCATTTT
TRBJ2-1	NA	TRBV2	TRBD2	CASSGTSGGYNEQFF	TGTGCCAGCAGCGGGACTAGCGGGGGGTACAATGAGCAGTTCTTC
TRBJ2-7	NA	TRBV6-5	NA	CASRYRSEGDYEQYF	TGTGCCAGCAGGTACAGGTCCGAGGGGGACTACGAGCAGTACTTC
TRBJ2-1	once	TRBV9	NA	CASSVAPGGNEQFF	TGTGCCAGCAGCGTAGCTCCAGGAGGCAATGAGCAGTTCTTC
TRBJ2-7	NA	TRBV5-1	NA	CASSPTPPGEPYEQYF	TGCGCCAGCAGCCCGACCCCACCGGGGGAGCCCTACGAGCAGTACTTC
TRBJ2-2	NA	TRBV7-9	TRBD2	CASSPTPGTKNTGELFF	TGTGCCAGCAGCCCAACTCCCGGGACTAAGAACACCGGGGAGCTGTTTTTT
TRBJ2-3	NA	TRBV2	NA	CASTFVQSTDTQYF	TGTGCCAGCACTTTCGTCCAGTCCACAGATACGCAGTATTTT
TRBJ1-1	NA	TRBV13	NA	CASRLGGTEAFF	TGTGCCAGCAGACTGGGAGGTACTGAAGCTTTCTTT
TRBJ1-1	NA	TRBV18	NA	CASSKTGNTEAFF	TGTGCCAGCTCAAAGACAGGAAACACTGAAGCTTTCTTT
TRBJ2-7	NA	TRBV5-1	NA	CASYSFGVLASYEQYF	TGCGCCAGTTACTCCTTCGGGGTTCTTGCCTCCTACGAGCAGTACTTC
TRBJ2-5	NA	TRBV15	NA	CATSRVGDSRFQETQYF	TGTGCCACCAGCAGAGTGGGCGACAGTCGGTTTCAAGAGACCCAGTACTTC
TRBJ1-1	NA	TRBV6-6	NA	CASSYHGDTEAFF	TGTGCCAGCAGTTACCACGGGGACACTGAAGCTTTCTTT
TRBJ1-1	NA	TRBV28	NA	CASGRTLAFF	TGTGCCAGCGGAAGGACTTTGGCTTTCTTT
TRBJ2-5	NA	TRBV14	NA	CASSQARGFVETQYF	TGTGCCAGCAGCCAAGCGCGGGGATTCGTAGAGACCCAGTACTTC
TRBJ2-7	NA	TRBV28	NA	CASSRGFYEQYF	TGTGCCAGCAGTCGCGGATTCTACGAGCAGTACTTC
TRBJ1-1	NA	TRBV4-2	TRBD1	CASSQDPGQGDTEAFF	TGTGCCAGCAGCCAAGATCCCGGACAGGGAGACACTGAAGCTTTCTTT
TRBJ1-2	NA	TRBV27	NA	CASSPLLQGPRGYTF	TGTGCCAGCAGTCCTCTGTTACAGGGACCCAGAGGCTACACCTTC
TRBJ2-7	NA	TRBV28	NA	CASRTGATGEQYF	TGTGCCAGCAGGACGGGAGCCACCGGCGAGCAGTACTTC
TRBJ2-7	once	TRBV30	TRBD2	CAWRAGTSGAYEQYF	TGTGCCTGGAGAGCTGGGACTAGCGGAGCCTACGAGCAGTACTTC
TRBJ2-7	NA	TRBV5-1	TRBD2	CASSRDYSYEQYF	TGCGCCAGCAGCCGGGACTACTCCTACGAGCAGTACTTC
TRBJ1-2	once	TRBV27	NA	CASSPMGDYYGYTF	TGTGCCAGCAGTCCAATGGGGGACTACTATGGCTACACCTTC
TRBJ1-2	NA	TRBV5-6	NA	CASSGAGSVEGYTF	TGTGCCAGCAGCGGTGCCGGGTCGGTTGAGGGCTACACCTTC
TRBJ2-3	once	TRBV25-1	TRBD2	CASRGLGPDTQYF	TGTGCCAGCAGGGGACTAGGGCCAGATACGCAGTATTTT
TRBJ2-2	NA	TRBV29-1	TRBD2	CSVDLAGGNTGELFF	TGCAGCGTTGACCTAGCGGGAGGAAACACCGGGGAGCTGTTTTTT
TRBJ2-4	NA	TRBV25-1	NA	CASSDAGMAKNIQYF	TGTGCCAGCAGTGACGCAGGGATGGCCAAAAACATTCAGTACTTC